The 16 T cell receptor beta chains below come from one sample, sequenced in a study of blood T cell repertoires in COVID-19. Profiling relied on immunoSEQ multiplex PCR, and the TCRdb table lists in-frame clones only, not all of them. Of some 180,000 clones listed, roughly three quarters are singletons. Sample: PBMCs or T cells enriched from blood (not recorded which). These receptor sequences come from a man in his fifties or sixties who had been exposed to COVID-19.

The V gene is TRBV27, the J gene TRBJ2-5, with 14 nucleotides matching TRBD2. The germline V gene encodes CDR1 MNHEY and CDR2 SMNVEV (reference sequence). J was trimmed by 5 bases and V by 1 base; bases with no gene match: 0. The CDR3 contains 15 residues. The CDR3 protein is CASSLWTSGGETQYF. CDR3 in DNA: TGTGCCAGCAGTTTATGGACTAGCGGGGGGGAGACCCAGTACTTC.

The genes are TRBV20-1 and TRBJ2-2, with TRBD2 matching 9 bases. The germline CDR1 and CDR2 sequences are DFQATT and SNEGSKA (reference sequence). J gave up 9 bases and V 3 bases, and 5 bases lay outside the gene matches. The CDR3 covers 13 residues. The CDR3 sequence: CSASGLAIRELFF. The CDR3 DNA sequence: TGCAGTGCTAGTGGACTAGCGATCCGGGAGCTGTTTTTT.

The gene calls are TRBV5-1 and TRBJ1-6; tentative D call: TRBD1 (6 bases). V was clipped by 0 bases and J by 14 bases, with 18 bases between them. CDR3 length: 15 residues. Germline V gene data show CDR1 as SGHRS and CDR2 as YFSETQ. The CDR3 DNA follows: TGCGCCAGCAGCTTGGCTGGACGGACAGAAGGGACCCTCCACTTT. It translates to CASSLAGRTEGTLHF.

J is TRBJ2-2 and V is TRBV19; 12 bases are a match to TRBD2. Germline-derived CDR1 and CDR2 are LNHDA and SQIVND (reference sequence). Losses at the gene ends were 3 bases for V and 6 bases for J; bases not matched to a gene: 5. CDR3 length: 16 amino acids. This CDR3 reads CASSIRLAGVPGELFF. CDR3 coding DNA: TGTGCCAGTAGTATCCGACTAGCGGGAGTACCCGGGGAGCTGTTTTTT.

The chain carries TRBV5-1 and TRBJ2-5, with 10 nucleotides matching TRBD2. CDR3 length: 14 residues. Germline-derived CDR1 and CDR2 are SGHRS and YFSETQ. The V gene end was trimmed by 4 bases and the J gene end by 5 bases; junction bases not matched to a gene: 5. The CDR3 nucleotides are TGCGCCAGCAGCCAGCGGGAGGGCCGTGAGACCCAGTACTTC. Its protein is CASSQREGRETQYF.

V is TRBV19 and J is TRBJ1-1, with D possibly TRBD1 on 5 matching bases. Trimming stripped 8 bases from V and 1 base from J, with 17 bases between. The germline gives CDR1 LNHDA, CDR2 SQIVND (reference sequence). The CDR3 loop spans 15 amino acids. The CDR3 loop is CASDSNQGGNTEAFF. The DNA for the CDR3 is TGTGCCAGTGATTCGAATCAGGGAGGGAACACTGAAGCTTTCTTT.

The V call is TRBV28, the J call TRBJ1-5, with 10 bases fitting TRBD1. Germline CDR1 MDHEN, CDR2 SYDVKM. The CDR3 spans 16 residues. Trimming removed 4 bases from V and 5 bases from J; junction bases left unmatched: 8. CDR3 DNA: TGTGCCAGCAGTTCACCCGGGACAGGGGTGTATCAGCCCCAGCATTTT. Translation: CASSSPGTGVYQPQHF.

The chain joins TRBV29-1 to TRBJ2-3; D not resolved. The CDR3 spans 13 residues. Trimming removed 4 bases from V and 1 base from J, with 9 bases in between. Germline V lookup: CDR1 SQVTM, CDR2 ANQGSEA. CDR3: CSVGPDRTDTQYF. CDR3 sequence (DNA): TGCAGCGTTGGGCCCGATCGCACAGATACGCAGTATTTT.

The rearrangement joins TRBV9 to TRBJ1-1, with 10 bases matching TRBD1. Germline V gene sequence: CDR1 SGDLS, CDR2 YYNGEE. CDR3 length: 13 residues. The junction had 3 bases not matched to a gene; V was cut back by 1 base and J by 9 bases. CDR3 DNA: TGTGCCAGCAGCGTAAGGACAGGGGGAAAAGCTTTCTTT. It translates to CASSVRTGGKAFF.

The V and J genes are TRBV19 and TRBJ1-4; 7 nucleotides line up with TRBD1. The CDR3 length is 14 residues. After removal of 6 bases from V and 4 bases from J, the junction contained 5 bases not matched to a gene. Per germline, CDR1 LNHDA and CDR2 SQIVND (reference sequence). CDR3 bases: TGTGCCAGTAGCGGACAGGCGATTAATGAAAAACTGTTTTTT. This encodes CASSGQAINEKLFF.

The rearrangement links TRBV6-5 to TRBJ1-1; D is perhaps TRBD1 (5 bases). The CDR3 loop spans 14 amino acids. CDR1 and CDR2 from the germline V gene are MNHEY and SVGAGI. V was trimmed by 7 bases and J by 4 bases, leaving 16 bases between them. The CDR3 reads CASNVLGDVTEAFF. CDR3 bases: TGTGCCAGCAATGTCTTAGGGGATGTCACTGAAGCTTTCTTT.

V usage is TRBV6-5 and J usage is TRBJ2-3, with D possibly matching TRBD2 (6 bases). The germline V gene encodes CDR1 MNHEY and CDR2 SVGAGI. The CDR3 is 14 residues long. Trimming took off 6 bases at V and 2 bases at J, with 12 bases between the two ends. As DNA, the CDR3 is TGTGCCAGCAGGGGGGGAGCCTACACAGATACGCAGTATTTT. Its protein is CASRGGAYTDTQYF.

The chain uses TRBV19 and TRBJ2-5; D gene uncertain. Per germline, CDR1 LNHDA and CDR2 SQIVND (reference sequence). V dropped 2 bases and J dropped 2 bases, with 6 bases sitting between them. The CDR3 has 13 residues. The CDR3 coding sequence is TGTGCCAGTAGTATACAATTTCAAGAGACCCAGTACTTC. Translated, it gives CASSIQFQETQYF. The whole variable domain, remainder taken from reference TRBV19 and TRBJ2-5, is DGGITQSPKYLFRKEGQNVTLSCEQNLNHDAMYWYRQDPGQGLRLIYYSQIVNDFQKGDIAEGYSVSREKKESFPLTVTSAQKNPTAFYLCASSIQFQETQYFGPGTRLLVL.

The chain links TRBV7-6 to TRBJ2-2; 7 bases line up with TRBD2. Germline V gene lookup returns CDR1 SGHVS and CDR2 FNYEAQ. V lost 4 bases to trimming and J lost 5 bases; unmatched junction nucleotides: 10. This CDR3 has 16 residues. The CDR3 DNA is TGTGCCAGCAGCTCCTATATGGGAGGGACGACCGGGGAGCTGTTTTTT. It specifies CASSSYMGGTTGELFF. The full variable domain, rest sourced from reference TRBV7-6 and TRBJ2-2, is GAGVSQSPRYKVTKRGQDVALRCDPISGHVSLYWYRQALGQGPEFLTYFNYEAQQDKSGLPNDRFSAERPEGSISTLTIQRTEQRDSAMYRCASSSYMGGTTGELFFGEGSRLTVL.

The CDR3 bases are TGTGCCAGCACCCGGACAGACTACGAGCAGTACTTC. It encodes CASTRTDYEQYF. The V call is TRBV7-9, the J call TRBJ2-7; possibly TRBD1 for D (6 bases). Trimming left V 7 bases short and J 3 bases short, with 10 bases between. This CDR3 has 12 amino acids. Germline V lookup: CDR1 SEHNR, CDR2 FQNEAQ (reference sequence).

This sequence joins TRBV7-3 and TRBJ2-5; 9 bases agree with TRBD1. V lost 5 bases, J lost 5 bases, and 9 bases stayed unmatched. Germline-derived CDR1 and CDR2 are SGHTA and FQGTGA. This CDR3 contains 15 residues. The CDR3: CASSPQTGGGETQYF. The CDR3 coding sequence is TGTGCCAGCAGCCCCCAGACAGGGGGTGGTGAGACCCAGTACTTC.